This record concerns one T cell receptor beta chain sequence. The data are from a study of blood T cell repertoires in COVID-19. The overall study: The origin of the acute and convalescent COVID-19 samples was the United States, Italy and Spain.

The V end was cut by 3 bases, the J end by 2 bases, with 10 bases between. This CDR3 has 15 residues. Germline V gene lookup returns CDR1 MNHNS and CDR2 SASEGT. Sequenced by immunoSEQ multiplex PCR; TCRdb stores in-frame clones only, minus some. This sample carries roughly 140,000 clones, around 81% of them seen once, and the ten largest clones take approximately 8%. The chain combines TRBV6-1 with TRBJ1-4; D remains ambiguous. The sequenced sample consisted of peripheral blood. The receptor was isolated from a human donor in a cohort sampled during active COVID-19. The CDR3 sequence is CASSDYKQTNEKLFF. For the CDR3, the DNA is TGTGCCAGCAGTGATTATAAACAGACTAATGAAAAACTGTTTTTT.